At least ten counts were recorded for the clone carrying this TCR beta chain. Its cognate antigen is unknown. The CDR3 totals 16 residues. The ends lost 0 bases at V and 9 bases at J; junction bases unmatched: 7. Germline V gene data show CDR1 as LGHNA and CDR2 as YSLEER. The sample originates from a study of cytomegalovirus exposure and HLA in healthy donors. Study-wide points: Through in vitro validation, three CMV-associated chains were shown to be specific for CMV antigens. Further analysis was carried out later, and it showed several of the most significant clusters appearing linked to common viral pathogens.

This PCR relied on a set of 60 Vbeta primers and 13 Jbeta primers. Study processing details: As a later analysis found, there were approximately 80 million unique TCR beta chains, of which roughly 11 million were shared. Generated by immunoSEQ multiplex PCR, the TCRdb table keeps only in-frame clones and is missing some. V and J calls and clone size are given by that table; D and trimming were obtained from the DNA. The sample lists around 98,000 clones, just under 80% occurring once. Input material: PBMCs. The chain uses TRBV4-3 and TRBJ2-1; 11 bases are a match to TRBD1. The TCR sequence derives from a middle-aged woman in good health and CMV-seronegative. For the CDR3, the DNA is TGCGCCAGCAGCCAAGAGAGGACAGGGGGCCTGGGTGAGCAGTTCTTC. Translation: CASSQERTGGLGEQFF.